These 25 T cell receptor beta chains were sequenced from one sample in a study of blood T cell repertoires in COVID-19. TCRdb's copy holds only in-frame clones and misses some; the assay was immunoSEQ multiplex PCR. The table includes roughly 130,000 clones, over 60% detected once. Sequencing used peripheral blood. Source of these receptors: an elderly man with acute or convalescent COVID-19.

V and J are TRBV5-1 and TRBJ2-7, with TRBD1 as a possible D gene (6 bases). This CDR3 region has 13 residues. The germline V gene has CDR1 SGHRS and CDR2 YFSETQ. V lost 4 bases, J lost 5 bases, and 13 bases lay in between. CDR3 DNA: TGCGCCAGCAGCCCCGGACAGTCGGACGAGCAGTACTTC. Translated: CASSPGQSDEQYF. The full variable domain, with the rest looked up from reference TRBV5-1 and TRBJ2-7, is KAGVTQTPRYLIKTRGQQVTLSCSPISGHRSVSWYQQTPGQGLQFLFEYFSETQRNKGNFPGRFSGRQFSNSRSEMNVSTLELGDSALYLCASSPGQSDEQYFGPGTRLTVT.

This chain links TRBV27 with TRBJ2-7; maybe TRBD1 (5 bases). V lost 5 bases, J lost 2 bases, and 13 bases lay in between. This CDR3 region has 14 residues. Germline lookup yields CDR1 MNHEY and CDR2 SMNVEV (reference sequence). CDR3 sequence: CASSLKDNPYEQYF. Here the CDR3 DNA reads TGTGCCAGCAGTCTAAAGGACAACCCCTACGAGCAGTACTTC.

This clone was counted between two and nine times. The CDR3 loop is CASSQLYEQYF. The CDR3 nucleotides are TGTGCCAGCAGCCAGTTATACGAGCAGTACTTC. V and J are TRBV3-1 (or the pseudogene TRBV3-2) and TRBJ2-7; no definite D call. The CDR3 is 11 amino acids. Trimming pared 3 bases from V and 4 bases from J, leaving 4 bases between. Looked up from germline, CDR1 is LGHDT and CDR2 is YNNKEL (reference sequence).

This clone has more than one count but fewer than ten. The chain combines TRBV7-9 with TRBJ2-2; TRBD2 might be the D (5 bases). With 8 bases removed from V and 8 bases from J, the gap between germline ends came to 15 bases. Germline V gene sequence: CDR1 SEHNR, CDR2 FQNEAQ (reference sequence). The CDR3 spans 13 residues. CDR3 region: CASGKAEDGELFF. CDR3 nucleotide sequence: TGTGCCAGCGGGAAGGCGGAGGATGGGGAGCTGTTTTTT.

The V and J genes are TRBV5-6 and TRBJ2-5, with D possibly being TRBD1 (6 bases). V lost 4 bases, J lost 2 bases, and 15 bases lay in between. Germline V gives CDR1 SGHDT, CDR2 YYEEEE. The CDR3 runs to 15 residues. The CDR3, as DNA: TGTGCCAGCAGCCAGGTCCCCGACAGGCAAGAGACCCAGTACTTC. This codes for CASSQVPDRQETQYF.

The chain combines TRBV7-2 with TRBJ2-7, with TRBD1 identical over 7 bases. This CDR3 has 13 amino acids. Germline V gives CDR1 SGHTA, CDR2 FQGNSA. After removal of 5 bases from V and 3 bases from J, the junction contained 4 bases not matched to a gene. CDR3 region: CASSMWTGYEQYF. The CDR3, as DNA: TGTGCCAGCAGCATGTGGACAGGCTACGAGCAGTACTTC.

This clone appeared a few times. The rearrangement links TRBV11-3 to TRBJ2-5; TRBD1 matches 10 bases. Germline V CDR1 and CDR2: SGHNT, YENEEA. The CDR3 consists of 16 residues. V was pared by 5 bases and J by 2 bases, with 8 bases of the junction left unmatched. The DNA for the CDR3 is TGTGCCAGCAGCCCCGGGACAGGGGAGGGGCAAGAGACCCAGTACTTC. Translation: CASSPGTGEGQETQYF.

The chain has TRBV9 and TRBJ2-3; D is perhaps TRBD2 (5 bases). The V and J ends lost 5 bases and 4 bases respectively, with 14 bases between them. The CDR3 totals 14 residues. The germline V gene encodes CDR1 SGDLS and CDR2 YYNGEE. Here the CDR3 DNA reads TGTGCCAGCAGAGTGAGGGAAGGCGCAGATACGCAGTATTTT. Protein product: CASRVREGADTQYF.

This clone was picked up one time. J is TRBJ1-5 and V is TRBV6-2 or TRBV6-3, with 8 bases fitting TRBD1. The V and J ends lost 7 bases and 8 bases, in that order; junction bases with no gene match: 16. This CDR3 contains 16 residues. Germline V gene sequence: CDR1 MNHEY, CDR2 SVGEGT. CDR3 nucleotides: TGTGCCAGCACCCCCGACCTACAGGGGGTTAGAGAGCCCCAGCATTTT. It encodes CASTPDLQGVREPQHF.

The chain is built from TRBV4-3 and TRBJ1-3; possible D gene TRBD1, 5 bases. Germline V gene lookup returns CDR1 LGHNA and CDR2 YSLEER. The V end was cut by 4 bases, the J end by 3 bases, with 13 bases between. The CDR3 is made up of 15 amino acids. CDR3 nucleotide sequence: TGCGCCAGCAGCCCGACCGGGGGGGTTGGAAACACCATATATTTT. This codes for CASSPTGGVGNTIYF.

In this sample, this clone turned up a few times. The same CDR3 arises from other DNA sequences in this sample as well. The rearrangement joins TRBV2 to TRBJ1-2; a weak D match, TRBD1 (5 bases). Between the trimmed V and J ends, which lost 6 bases and 0 bases, there was a span of 8 bases. This CDR3 has 13 amino acids. Per the germline V gene, CDR1 is SNHLY and CDR2 is FYNNEI. CDR3 amino acids: CASRDRSNYGYTF. CDR3 in DNA: TGTGCCAGCAGAGACAGATCTAACTATGGCTACACCTTC.

J is TRBJ1-2 and V is TRBV6-2 or TRBV6-3, with D perhaps matching TRBD1 (6 bases). Trimming removed 6 bases from V and 4 bases from J, with 15 bases in between. Germline V gives CDR1 MNHEY, CDR2 SVGEGT. The CDR3 covers 14 residues. CDR3 coding DNA: TGTGCCAGCAGCATTTCACAGGGACCCTATGGCTACACCTTC. It encodes CASSISQGPYGYTF.

A single count supports this clone. The chain recombines TRBV11-3 with TRBJ2-3, with TRBD2 matching 8 bases. After removal of 6 bases from V and 3 bases from J, the junction contained 8 bases not matched to a gene. The germline gives CDR1 SGHNT, CDR2 YENEEA. The CDR3 runs 15 residues. The CDR3 nucleotides are TGTGCCAGCAGTCGGGGGGGCGGGACGACAGATACGCAGTATTTT. It codes for CASSRGGGTTDTQYF.

This chain joins TRBV4-3 and TRBJ2-3, with 7 bases identical to TRBD1. Germline loops: CDR1 LGHNA, CDR2 YSLEER. V was pared by 2 bases and J by 5 bases, with 10 bases of the junction left unmatched. The CDR3 has 16 amino acids. CDR3 loop: CASSQNPGGYLDTQYF. The CDR3 DNA follows: TGCGCCAGCAGCCAAAACCCAGGGGGATATTTAGATACGCAGTATTTT.

This clone was seen only once. The chain couples TRBV28 to TRBJ2-6; D possibly corresponds to TRBD1 (5 bases). This CDR3 region has 16 residues. Trimming took 6 bases from V and 4 from J, leaving 16 bases between them. In germline, CDR1 is MDHEN, CDR2 SYDVKM. This chain's CDR3 is CASRNAQGLGANVLTF. DNA of the CDR3: TGTGCCAGCAGGAATGCTCAGGGTCTGGGGGCCAACGTCCTGACTTTC. Filled out from reference TRBV28 and TRBJ2-6, the complete variable domain reads DVKVTQSSRYLVKRTGEKVFLECVQDMDHENMFWYRQDPGLGLRLIYFSYDVKMKEKGDIPEGYSVSREKKERFSLILESASTNQTSMYLCASRNAQGLGANVLTFGAGSRLTVL.

This clone has a handful of counts. V is TRBV11-2 and J is TRBJ1-1, with a weak D call TRBD1 (6 bases). V was clipped by 8 bases and J by 8 bases, with 12 bases between them. Per germline, CDR1 SGHAT and CDR2 FQNNGV. This CDR3 has 11 residues. CDR3 amino acids: CASGGGGEAFF. CDR3 bases: TGTGCCAGCGGTGGGGGGGGCGAAGCTTTCTTT. Based on the CDR3 plus reference TRBV11-2 and TRBJ1-1, the full variable domain is EAGVAQSPRYKIIEKRQSVAFWCNPISGHATLYWYQQILGQGPKLLIQFQNNGVVDDSQLPKDRFSAERLKGVDSTLKIQPAKLEDSAVYLCASGGGGEAFFGQGTRLTVV.

This clone was counted only a few times. The V call is TRBV28, the J call TRBJ1-2; TRBD1 might be the D (6 bases). Between the trimmed V and J ends, which lost 5 bases and 4 bases, there was a span of 8 bases. Per germline, CDR1 MDHEN and CDR2 SYDVKM. The CDR3 consists of 12 residues. CDR3 amino acids: CASSDRSYGYTF. For the CDR3, the DNA is TGTGCCAGCAGTGACAGGAGCTATGGCTACACCTTC.

DNA for the CDR3: TGTGCCAGCAGCGCAGGGTTATTGGCCCGTGCAACTAATGAAAAACTGTTTTTT. Amino acids: CASSAGLLARATNEKLFF. The V call is TRBV9, the J call TRBJ1-4; a possible D gene is TRBD1 (5 bases). CDR1 and CDR2 (germline): SGDLS, YYNGEE. Between the trimmed V and J ends, which lost 3 bases and 0 bases, there was a span of 18 bases. CDR3 length equals 18 residues.

The chain uses TRBV7-2 and TRBJ2-2, with TRBD1 matching over 7 bases. The CDR3 covers 13 residues. CDR1 and CDR2 (germline): SGHTA, FQGNSA. V dropped 6 bases and J dropped 6; count of bases not matched to a gene: 4. The CDR3 DNA sequence: TGTGCCAGCAGTACACAGGGGTCCGGGGAGCTGTTTTTT. This encodes CASSTQGSGELFF. The entire variable domain, with the rest obtained from reference TRBV7-2 and TRBJ2-2, is as follows: GAGVSQSPSNKVTEKGKDVELRCDPISGHTALYWYRQSLGQGLEFLIYFQGNSAPDKSGLPSDRFSAERTGGSVSTLTIQRTQQEDSAVYLCASSTQGSGELFFGEGSRLTVL.

This clone was detected many times. The rearrangement links TRBV4-3 to TRBJ2-7; 11 positions agree with TRBD1. There are 15 residues in the CDR3. Germline assignment: CDR1 LGHNA and CDR2 YSLEER. Trimming at V came to 0 bases and at J to 6 bases, leaving 4 bases not matched to a gene. CDR3 in amino acids: CASSQDRGQGAEQYF. The CDR3 DNA follows: TGCGCCAGCAGCCAAGATCGAGGACAGGGGGCCGAGCAGTACTTC.

The V call is TRBV5-8, the J call TRBJ2-3; D not resolved. Looked up from germline, CDR1 is SGHTS and CDR2 is YDEGEE. The CDR3 is 15 residues long. The ends were cut back, 0 bases at V and 5 bases at J, with 13 bases in the middle. CDR3 residues: CASSLGRLRIDTQYF. The CDR3 DNA is TGTGCCAGCAGCTTGGGCCGACTGAGGATAGATACGCAGTATTTT.

This chain uses TRBV4-3 with TRBJ2-2; 11 bases agree with TRBD1. The CDR3 sequence is 16 residues long. The trim removed 4 bases at V and 0 bases at J, leaving 1 base unmatched. CDR1 and CDR2 from the germline V gene are LGHNA and YSLEER. The DNA of the CDR3 is TGCGCCAGCAGCCGGGGACAGGGGGCGAACACCGGGGAGCTGTTTTTT. Residues: CASSRGQGANTGELFF.

J is TRBJ1-6 and V is TRBV28; 9 bases are a match to TRBD1. The V gene's germline CDR1 is MDHEN and CDR2 SYDVKM. V shed 5 bases, J shed 6 bases, and the junction held 14 bases outside the gene matches. This CDR3 has 18 amino acids. The CDR3 here is CASSPLMPRDRVNSPLHF. The CDR3, as DNA: TGTGCCAGCAGTCCCCTAATGCCCCGGGACAGGGTTAATTCACCCCTCCACTTT.

The chain employs TRBV5-1 and TRBJ1-2; no firm D call. The CDR3 has 13 amino acids. Germline CDR1 is SGHRS and CDR2 is YFSETQ. V gave up 0 bases and J gave up 7 bases, with 10 bases separating them. The CDR3 bases are TGCGCCAGCAGCTTGGAGCTGCAGCGTGGCTACACCTTC. This codes for CASSLELQRGYTF.

This chain links TRBV27 with TRBJ2-1; D is unresolved. The germline V gene has CDR1 MNHEY and CDR2 SMNVEV (reference sequence). V was clipped by 2 bases and J by 2 bases, with 7 bases between them. The CDR3 covers 14 residues. This CDR3 is CASSLIVAYNEQFF. The CDR3 DNA reads as TGTGCCAGCAGTTTAATCGTAGCCTACAATGAGCAGTTCTTC.